One T cell receptor beta chain is described in this entry. What it binds is unknown. This specimen comes from a study of T cell repertoires in ileal Crohn's disease. Study-level background: Postoperative therapy was given to about half: fewer than 14 thiopurines, around 20 anti-TNF agents. At postoperative colonoscopy, neoterminal ileum biopsies were taken as M6.

This sample's time point: neoterminal ileum biopsy at postoperative endoscopy, about 6 months after surgery. Study-level findings and limits: All patients with clonality above 26.8% had endoscopic recurrence. Clonal expansions were more frequent in active smokers than non-smokers at surgery.

This table comes from immunoSEQ multiplex PCR, and its TCRdb copy is limited to in-frame clones, with some not included. The sample consists of about 15,000 clones, over 70% of them appearing once. CDR3 length: 14 amino acids. Trimming left V 6 bases short and J 3 bases short, with 11 bases between. Germline values: CDR1 SGHTA, CDR2 FQGNSA. The receptor's source is an adult with Crohn's disease. V usage is TRBV7-2 and J usage is TRBJ2-2; possibly TRBD1 for D (6 bases). Sequencing used ileal tissue. This CDR3 is CASRKNRDTGELFF. DNA of the CDR3: TGTGCCAGCAGAAAAAACAGGGACACCGGGGAGCTGTTTTTT.